Below, 9 T cell receptor beta chains from the same sample are listed, as sequenced in a study of human T cells and chemical hapten exposure. Time point: pre-sensitization, week 0. Treatment noted: therapeutic diphenylcyclopropenone sensitization with weekly scalp DPC. TCRdb processed the RACE reads anew with MiXCR; each CDR3 protein has one entry. The sample includes 350,000 to 400,000 distinct CDR3 sequences, about 5.1% of them seen just once. This material consisted of whole blood, taken in connection with sensitization to the hapten diphenylcyclopropenone (DPC). The source is a woman aged 50 to 60 with alopecia areata. Some clones in this sample may be carry-over from other donors' samples.

The genes are TRBV20-1 and TRBJ1-5; maybe TRBD1 (6 bases). V was cut by 2 bases and J by 6 bases, with 11 bases left in between. This CDR3 comprises 13 residues. The germline CDR1 and CDR2 sequences are DFQATT and SNEGSKA (reference sequence). CDR3 amino acids: CSARKQGTQPQHF. For the CDR3, the DNA is TGCAGTGCTAGAAAACAGGGAACTCAGCCCCAGCATTTT.

This clonotype was observed at least ten times. This chain uses TRBV20-1 with TRBJ2-1; D assignment may be TRBD1 or TRBD2 (5 bases each). The V and J ends lost 0 bases and 14 bases respectively, with 14 bases between them. Germline V gene data show CDR1 as DFQATT and CDR2 as SNEGSKA (reference sequence). This CDR3 has 12 residues. As DNA, the CDR3 is TGCAGTGCTAGAGATCGGGGCCAAGATGAGTTCTTC. Its protein is CSARDRGQDEFF.

Many counts were recorded for this clonotype. The chain recombines TRBV5-8 with TRBJ1-5; TRBD1 is a possible D gene (5 bases). The V end was cut by 3 bases, the J end by 7 bases, with 14 bases between. This CDR3 is built from 14 residues. The germline V gene encodes CDR1 SGHTS and CDR2 YDEGEE. DNA for the CDR3: TGTGCCAGCAGCTGGGGCCTTAAGGAGCAGCCCCAGCATTTT. Protein product: CASSWGLKEQPQHF.

At least ten counts were recorded for this clonotype. This rearrangement joins TRBV5-1 to TRBJ2-2; 7 bases fit TRBD1. The V and J ends lost 4 bases and 0 bases, in that order; junction bases with no gene match: 6. CDR1 and CDR2 (germline): SGHRS, YFSETQ. The CDR3 covers 16 residues. CDR3 in DNA: TGCGCCAGCAGCAGCCTCGGGACAGCGAACACCGGGGAGCTGTTTTTT. It encodes CASSSLGTANTGELFF.

The chain has TRBV12-3 or TRBV12-4 and TRBJ1-4; D is undetermined. The ends were cut back, 3 bases at V and 7 bases at J, with 12 bases in the middle. CDR3 size: 14 residues. CDR3 nucleotide sequence: TGTGCCAGCAGTTTGGTGGGCCGGGGTGAAAAACTGTTTTTT. Its protein is CASSLVGRGEKLFF.

This clonotype was counted a few times. V gene TRBV9 combines with J gene TRBJ2-7, with 7 bases lining up with TRBD2. This CDR3 has 14 residues. Trimming cost V 2 bases and J 4 bases; bases outside gene matches: 6. Germline values: CDR1 SGDLS, CDR2 YYNGEE. CDR3 amino acids: CASSVGRASYEQYF. The CDR3 nucleotides read TGTGCCAGCAGCGTGGGGAGGGCTTCATACGAGCAGTACTTC.

This clonotype appeared many times. This sequence joins TRBV19 and TRBJ2-6; 10 bases are shared with TRBD1. CDR3 size: 18 residues. The J segment lost 3 bases and the V segment lost 1 base, leaving 6 bases of the junction unmatched. CDR1 and CDR2 from the germline V gene are LNHDA and SQIVND (reference sequence). The CDR3 loop reads CASSIAGTGVRGANVLTF. DNA of the CDR3: TGTGCCAGTAGTATAGCCGGGACAGGGGTTCGTGGGGCCAACGTCCTGACTTTC.

V usage is TRBV25-1 and J usage is TRBJ2-7; 8 bases line up with TRBD2. Trimming removed 4 bases from V and 3 bases from J; junction bases left unmatched: 8. Germline V lookup: CDR1 MGHDK, CDR2 SYGVNS. This CDR3 spans 15 amino acids. The CDR3 region is CASSATDSGSYEQYF. CDR3 DNA sequence: TGTGCCAGCAGTGCCACGGACAGCGGGAGCTACGAGCAGTACTTC.

This clonotype was detected ten times or more. The J gene is TRBJ2-7, the V gene TRBV20-1, with 9 bases identical to TRBD2. With 5 bases clipped from V and 3 bases from J, the junction kept 8 bases outside the gene matches. Germline CDR1 reads DFQATT; CDR2 reads SNEGSKA (reference sequence). This CDR3 region has 14 residues. Written as DNA, the CDR3 is TGCAGTGCTGACTTAGCGGGAGAGCGCTACGAGCAGTACTTC. Amino acid sequence: CSADLAGERYEQYF.